A selection of T cell receptor beta chains follows, all from one sample in a study of T cell responses to AZD1222 COVID-19 vaccine. Profiling relied on immunoSEQ multiplex PCR, and the TCRdb table lists in-frame clones only, not all of them. Here the sample spans some 100,000 clones, about 89% being singletons. Sequencing was performed on peripheral blood, taken on day 0 of MenACWY control vaccination. Source of these receptors: an adult in good health. The CDR3 runs from the conserved cysteine through the conserved F or W. D genes are given only for firm matches. A clone size is listed for some rows: how often the clone was seen (once, few, many), or a class if it is expanded.

size	D	V	J	DNA	CDR3
-	TRBD1	TRBV30	TRBJ2-1	TGTGCCTGGAGGAGGGACAGGGCCCATGAGCAGTTCTTC	CAWRRDRAHEQFF
-	-	TRBV5-1	TRBJ1-4	TGCGCCAGCAGCCCCCAAGCTTCTAATGAAAAACTGTTTTTT	CASSPQASNEKLFF
-	-	TRBV5-7	TRBJ1-1	TGTGCCAGCAGCTCCAACACTGAAGCTTTCTTT	CASSSNTEAFF
-	-	TRBV3-1/TRBV3-2	TRBJ2-3	TGTGCCAGCAGCCAAGGCCTGACCGCGGGTATGTTCACAGATACGCAGTATTTT	CASSQGLTAGMFTDTQYF
-	-	TRBV4-2	TRBJ2-7	TGTGCCAGCAGCCCAACGGACAGAGCCTACGAGCAGTACTTC	CASSPTDRAYEQYF
-	TRBD1	TRBV7-2	TRBJ2-7	TGTGCCAGCAGTTCAGTACTCAAGGACAGGGCCTCCTCCTACGAGCAGTACTTC	CASSSVLKDRASSYEQYF
-	-	TRBV2	TRBJ1-1	TGTGCCAGCAGTACAGAGATGAACACTGAAGCTTTCTTT	CASSTEMNTEAFF
-	-	TRBV11-2	TRBJ2-7	TGTGCCTCCGGGCCAGGTGGTGGGTCAACCTACGAGCAGTACTTC	CASGPGGGSTYEQYF
-	-	TRBV7-7	TRBJ2-2	TGTGCCAGCAGCCAGACCGGGTCGAACACCGGGGAGCTGTTTTTT	CASSQTGSNTGELFF
-	-	TRBV28	TRBJ1-5	TGTGCCAGCAGTTCGGAACCTAAGGGGGTCTTCAATCAGCCCCAGCATTTT	CASSSEPKGVFNQPQHF
once	-	TRBV9	TRBJ1-6	TGTGCCAGCAGCGTAGGCCAGGGGAAGGGTTCACCCCTCCACTTT	CASSVGQGKGSPLHF
-	-	TRBV19	TRBJ1-4	TGTGCCAGTAGGGGAACAACTAATGAAAAACTGTTTTTT	CASRGTTNEKLFF
-	TRBD1	TRBV6-6	TRBJ1-5	TGTGCCAGCAGTGGACAGGGAGTTAATCAGCCCCAGCATTTT	CASSGQGVNQPQHF
-	TRBD1	TRBV6-5	TRBJ1-4	TGTGCCAGCAGTTCAGGGGGCTGGGGTGAAAAACTGTTTTTT	CASSSGGWGEKLFF
-	-	TRBV4-3	TRBJ1-2	TGCGCCAGCAGCCGGACCGGACCCAGCAACTATGGCTACACCTTC	CASSRTGPSNYGYTF
-	-	TRBV5-5	TRBJ2-1	TGTGCCAGCACCTATGTAGCGAATGAGCAGTTCTTC	CASTYVANEQFF
-	-	TRBV28	TRBJ1-2	TGTGCCAGCAGTTTCCGGGGTGCATCGTACACCTTC	CASSFRGASYTF
-	-	TRBV5-6	TRBJ1-5	TGTGCCAGCAGCTTGGGGGACCGCCTCAATCAGCCCCAGCATTTT	CASSLGDRLNQPQHF
-	-	TRBV10-3	TRBJ2-7	TGTGCCATCAGACAGGGATTAACCTACGAGCAGTACTTC	CAIRQGLTYEQYF
-	-	TRBV6-1	TRBJ2-7	TGTGCCAGCAGTGACTTCAGCAGAGGGAGAGCCTACGAGCAGTACTTC	CASSDFSRGRAYEQYF
-	-	TRBV2	TRBJ1-2	TGTGCCAGCAGTGAAGCCGGGGCCAACGAGGGCTACACCTTC	CASSEAGANEGYTF
-	TRBD1	TRBV5-1	TRBJ2-5	TGCGCCAGCAGCTTGAACAGGGGGCAGGAGACCCAGTACTTC	CASSLNRGQETQYF
-	-	TRBV4-2	TRBJ2-3	TGTGCCAGCAGCCAAGATGGGGGGAGTGGCGAAGATACGCAGTATTTT	CASSQDGGSGEDTQYF
-	-	TRBV6-2/TRBV6-3	TRBJ2-2	TGTGCCAGCAGCACAGCCGGGACCGGGGAGCTGTTTTTT	CASSTAGTGELFF
once	-	TRBV19	TRBJ2-7	TGTGCCAGTAGTATAGCAGAGAACAGATTCTACGAGCAGTACTTC	CASSIAENRFYEQYF
few	-	TRBV6-5	TRBJ2-1	TGTGCCAGCAGTTTGGTTCAGGGGTCATTCTACAATGAGCAGTTCTTC	CASSLVQGSFYNEQFF
-	-	TRBV11-2	TRBJ2-1	TGTGCCAGCAGCTTAGGCAGGGACTCCTACAATGAGCAGTTCTTC	CASSLGRDSYNEQFF
-	-	TRBV30	TRBJ1-5	TGTGCCTGGAGCGAGGGAATGTTCGGCAGAAATCAGCCCCAGCATTTT	CAWSEGMFGRNQPQHF
-	TRBD2	TRBV4-2	TRBJ2-7	TGTGCCAGCAGCCAAGATCTTGGCGGGGGGGTCTACGAGCAGTACTTC	CASSQDLGGGVYEQYF
-	-	TRBV7-9	TRBJ1-5	TGTGCCAGCAGCGGGGAGGGAGTCCAGCCCCAGCATTTT	CASSGEGVQPQHF
-	-	TRBV19	TRBJ1-2	TGTGCCAGTAGCCAGGGAGCTAACTATGGCTACACCTTC	CASSQGANYGYTF
-	TRBD1	TRBV7-2	TRBJ2-1	TGTGCCAGCAGCCATCAGGGGGCCTACAATGAGCAGTTCTTC	CASSHQGAYNEQFF
-	-	TRBV6-5	TRBJ2-7	TGTGCCAGCAGGGCCTTCTACGAGCAGTACTTC	CASRAFYEQYF
-	-	TRBV27	TRBJ1-6	TGTGCCAGCCCCAAGCGTAGGGCGAGATACTCACCCCTCCACTTT	CASPKRRARYSPLHF
-	TRBD1	TRBV5-8	TRBJ2-7	TGTGCCAGCAGCTACCGGGACAGACCTCACTACGAGCAGTACTTC	CASSYRDRPHYEQYF
-	TRBD1	TRBV18	TRBJ1-2	TGTGCCAGCTCACTTGAACAGGGGGCGGACGGCTACACCTTC	CASSLEQGADGYTF
-	-	TRBV2	TRBJ2-3	TGTGCCAGCAGTGTAGTACTCCTCACAGATACGCAGTATTTT	CASSVVLLTDTQYF
-	TRBD2	TRBV28	TRBJ2-3	TGTGCCAGCAGTCCGCAACTAGCGGGAGCAGATACGCAGTATTTT	CASSPQLAGADTQYF
-	-	TRBV4-2	TRBJ1-1	TGTGCCAGCAGCCAAGTCTCAGAGATGAACACTGAAGCTTTCTTT	CASSQVSEMNTEAFF
-	-	TRBV2	TRBJ2-1	TGTGCCAGCGAGATCGACGGGGGCCCGACGGCCTACAATGAGCAGTTCTTC	CASEIDGGPTAYNEQFF
-	-	TRBV6-5	TRBJ1-4	TGTGCCAGCAACCTACTGGAGACAGATGAAAAACTGTTTTTT	CASNLLETDEKLFF
-	TRBD1	TRBV19	TRBJ2-7	TGTGCCAGTAGTGGCGGGACAGGTCTCGGAGAGCAGTACTTC	CASSGGTGLGEQYF
-	-	TRBV10-3	TRBJ2-7	TGTGCCATCAGCTCGGGCAGACTCTACGAGCAGTACTTC	CAISSGRLYEQYF
-	TRBD2	TRBV6-2/TRBV6-3	TRBJ2-3	TGTGCCAGCAGTTACACGACTAGCGGGGCTGGGGATACGCAGTATTTT	CASSYTTSGAGDTQYF
-	TRBD1	TRBV19	TRBJ1-2	TGTGCCAGTAGCCGACAGGGGGGCTACACCTTC	CASSRQGGYTF
-	-	TRBV7-2	TRBJ2-6	TGTGCCAGCAGCCCCGGACTTAACTCTGGGGCCAACGTCCTGACTTTC	CASSPGLNSGANVLTF